This T cell receptor (beta chain) originates from a study of cytomegalovirus exposure and HLA in healthy donors. Study results and caveats: Association of a missense DCLRE1C variant with TCR beta V- and J-gene trimming was reported in a later analysis. A later analysis by the authors found several of the most significant clusters apparently linked to common viral pathogens.

PCR employed 60 Vbeta and 13 Jbeta primers. This table comes from immunoSEQ multiplex PCR, and its TCRdb copy is limited to in-frame clones, with some not included. The sample holds tens of thousands of clones, more than 65% seen once. Turning to this clone: What it recognizes is unknown.

Between the trimmed V and J ends, which lost 0 bases and 4 bases, there was a span of 15 bases. Germline V lookup: CDR1 MNHEY, CDR2 SVGAGI. The CDR3 is made up of 16 amino acids. The TCR was taken from a woman aged 30 to 39 in good health and CMV-seronegative. The rearrangement links TRBV6-5 to TRBJ1-2, with TRBD1 as a possible D gene (5 bases). The sequenced sample consisted of PBMCs. The CDR3 spells CASSYSRQTFFYGYTF. DNA for the CDR3: TGTGCCAGCAGTTACTCGAGACAGACCTTTTTCTATGGCTACACCTTC.